This entry is about one T cell receptor beta chain. Its antigen is currently unknown. This sample was included in a study of cytomegalovirus exposure and HLA in healthy donors. Broader study findings: Despite most TCR sequences being rare, some public TCRs occurred in many donors.

Germline V gene sequence: CDR1 MNHEY, CDR2 SMNVEV (reference sequence). J was trimmed by 8 bases and V by 5 bases; bases with no gene match: 12. This CDR3 is 16 amino acids long. The PCR had 60 Vbeta and 13 Jbeta primers. Sequencing was performed with immunoSEQ multiplex PCR; in TCRdb, only in-frame clones are kept and a portion is missing. The sample yields 150,000 to 200,000 clones, roughly four fifths seen once. This chain connects TRBV27 to TRBJ2-1, with 10 bases identical to TRBD1. Sample: PBMCs. This sequence was found in a woman younger than 35 in good health and CMV-seronegative. The CDR3 region has the DNA TGTGCCAGCAGTCGGCCGGGACAGGGGAAGTTCTATGAGCAGTTCTTC. Encoded protein: CASSRPGQGKFYEQFF.